This TCR beta chain comes out of a study of T cell repertoires in cytomegalovirus infection. Study information: Based on public TCR beta signatures, there were indications of CMV infection and of a matching HLA type. Study-wide findings and caveats: Summed frequency of shared TCR beta families picked out CMV carriers who also had the relevant HLA. HLA-C-restricted CMV-specific TCR beta clonotypes were dominant in the ex vivo response.

A single record per CDR3 protein comes from TCRdb applying MiXCR to the reads. The profile shows under 7,000 distinct CDR3 sequences, roughly half of them singletons. The germline V and J ends were trimmed by 2 bases and 1 base, with 5 bases remaining between them. Looked up from germline, CDR1 is MNHEY and CDR2 is SVGEGT. The CDR3 length is 13 residues. This clonotype was counted between two and nine times. The antigen remains unidentified. The receptor was derived from a human donor in good health (CMV status not recorded). Some clones in this sample may be carry-over from other donors' samples. Sequencing was performed on PBMCs, sequenced either directly or after in vitro stimulation (not recorded which). V and J are TRBV6-2 or TRBV6-3 and TRBJ1-1; D not certain. The CDR3 nucleotides are TGTGCCAGCAGTTACAACAAGAACACTGAAGCTTTCTTT. This gives the protein CASSYNKNTEAFF.